The sample holds one count of the clone carrying this T cell receptor (beta chain). Per the germline V gene, CDR1 is SEHNR and CDR2 is FQNEAQ (reference sequence). Trimming took 5 bases from V and 15 from J; bases not matched to a gene: 11. The CDR3 contains 13 residues. The sample belongs to a study of T cell changes during pregnancy in multiple sclerosis. Using immunoSEQ multiplex PCR, the repertoire was profiled, and TCRdb retains in-frame clones only, with some absent. In the table there are about 45,000 clones, just over 90% of which are singletons. The TCR comes from a female donor with multiple sclerosis, enrolled in a pregnancy study. The source material was PBMCs (not recorded whether the cells were cultured). The rearrangement links TRBV7-9 to TRBJ2-1, with 9 positions matching TRBD2. DNA for the CDR3: TGTGCCAGCAGCCCACGAACGACTAGCGGACCGTTCTTC. Amino acid sequence: CASSPRTTSGPFF.